This T cell receptor (beta chain) was recorded in a study of OX40 agonist ivuxolimab in advanced cancers. Study in general: Checkpoint inhibitors had been given previously to approximately 41% of patients. General observations from the study: Both CD4+ and CD8+ T cell populations in blood had undergone clonal expansion by week 6 at 0.1 to 3.0 mg/kg.

Here immunoSEQ multiplex PCR was the method, and the copy in TCRdb shows in-frame clones only, minus some. Here the sample spans about 55,000 clones, around 86% being singletons. The CDR3 is made up of 16 amino acids. Germline CDR1 and CDR2: SGHTA and FQGNSA. The germline V and J ends were trimmed by 5 bases and 0 bases, with 15 bases remaining between them. To note about this clone: The antigen remains undetermined.

With baseline, cycle 4 day 1, and cycle 7 day 1 as timepoints, blood was sampled. The sample in question was CD4+ or CD8+ T cells sorted from blood, obtained in a trial of the OX40 agonist ivuxolimab. The sequence was obtained from an adult with an advanced solid tumor such as melanoma, head and neck, liver or kidney cancer. The V gene is TRBV7-2, the J gene TRBJ2-3, with D unclear. The CDR3 loop is CASSNRIKPSTDTQYF. DNA of the CDR3: TGTGCCAGCAGCAATAGGATTAAGCCGAGCACAGATACGCAGTATTTT.